Detailed here is one T cell receptor beta chain. The target antigen is unknown. At one end the junction does not follow the germline gene, possibly because of a read error. By way of CD45RO/CCR7/CD25/CD127/CD95/CD27, the CD4+ regulatory, stem cell-like memory, central memory and naive cells were sorted. The authors obtained over 98% purity in all sorted populations. This specimen comes from a study of beta chain features in type 1 diabetes. General study findings and limits: There was a possibility that cDNA sequencing over-represented cells with high TCR expression. The study found moderately but significantly shorter TCRB CDR3s in all four CD4+ subsets of Type 1 diabetes patients.

Expressed TCRB transcripts were sequenced because the isolated RNA had all been reverse transcribed beforehand. Clones were sequenced by immunoSEQ multiplex PCR, and TCRdb holds only the in-frame ones, with some missing. The data contain more than 200,000 clones, approximately 16% of them singletons. This receptor was obtained from a man under 40 with type 1 diabetes. Input material: naive CD4+ T cells from blood.

CDR3 sequence: CASSKETSGETQYF. CDR3 in DNA: TGCGCCAGCAGCAAAGAGACTAGCGGAGAGACCCAGTACTTC. The V gene is TRBV4-3, the J gene TRBJ2-5; 9 nucleotides line up with TRBD2. Germline CDR1 is LGHNA and CDR2 is YSLEER. CDR3 length: 14 residues.